Listed below are T cell receptor beta chains from one sample, sequenced in a study of cytomegalovirus exposure and HLA in healthy donors. Sequenced by immunoSEQ multiplex PCR; TCRdb stores in-frame clones only, minus some. This table holds under 150,000 clones, about 86% found once. What was sequenced was PBMCs. These TCRs come from a woman under 40 in good health and CMV-seronegative. Both conserved end residues are part of each CDR3. The D gene is left open where the match is weak. Some rows have no size entry. The others give once, few or many, or a class for an expanded clone.

d_call	v_call	j_call	clone_size	cdr3_nt	cdr3_aa
NA	TRBV15	TRBJ1-5	NA	TGTGCCACCAGCAGAGTAGTGAAGTTTAGTAGCAATCAGCCCCAGCATTTT	CATSRVVKFSSNQPQHF
TRBD1	TRBV4-1	TRBJ1-5	NA	TGCGCCAGCAGCCATCCCCGGGACAGCCTTAGGAGGGGTCAGCCCCAGCATTTT	CASSHPRDSLRRGQPQHF
TRBD1	TRBV4-1	TRBJ2-7	NA	TGCGCCAGCAGCCAACCGACAGGGGGAACCTACGAGCAGTACTTC	CASSQPTGGTYEQYF
NA	TRBV7-9	TRBJ2-7	NA	TGTGCCAGCAGCTTAGGTGGCAGCGATTTCTACGAGCAGTACTTC	CASSLGGSDFYEQYF
TRBD1	TRBV10-3	TRBJ2-5	NA	TGTGCCATCAGTGGGAGGAATACGACAGGGTTGGAGACCCAGTACTTC	CAISGRNTTGLETQYF
TRBD2	TRBV7-9	TRBJ2-3	NA	TGTGCCAGCAGCTTAAGTTGGGGGGGTCGTAGCACAGATACGCAGTATTTT	CASSLSWGGRSTDTQYF
NA	TRBV4-3	TRBJ1-2	NA	TGCGCCAGCAGCCCGGGACACTCCATCACCTATGGCTACACCTTC	CASSPGHSITYGYTF
TRBD2	TRBV27	TRBJ2-1	NA	TGTGCCAGCAGCCCTGGACTAGCGGGGTACAATGAGCAGTTCTTC	CASSPGLAGYNEQFF
NA	TRBV7-9	TRBJ1-2	NA	TGTGCCAGCACCATCGATGGGAGGGGAGGCTACACCTTC	CASTIDGRGGYTF
TRBD1	TRBV6-5	TRBJ1-6	NA	TGTGCCAGCAGTAACTCCGGGACAGTAAATTCACCCCTCCACTTT	CASSNSGTVNSPLHF
TRBD1	TRBV27	TRBJ1-5	NA	TGTGCCAGCACCCTCGACAGGGATTACCAGCCCCAGCATTTT	CASTLDRDYQPQHF
NA	TRBV6-1	TRBJ2-7	NA	TGTGCCAGCAGCCTAGGCGGCTACGAGCAGTACTTC	CASSLGGYEQYF
NA	TRBV2	TRBJ1-5	NA	TGTGCCAGCAGTGAAACAGGGTTGGGCAATCAGCCCCAGCATTTT	CASSETGLGNQPQHF
NA	TRBV7-9	TRBJ1-2	once	TGTGCCAGCAGCGCCGGACAGAGCAACTATGGCTACACCTTC	CASSAGQSNYGYTF
TRBD2	TRBV6-6	TRBJ2-7	NA	TGTGCCAGCAGTGATTCGGGAGGGAATCCCTACGAGCAGTACTTC	CASSDSGGNPYEQYF
NA	TRBV5-4	TRBJ2-2	NA	TGTGCCAGCAGCTTGCAACTCTCCGACACCGGGGAGCTGTTTTTT	CASSLQLSDTGELFF
NA	TRBV10-3	TRBJ1-5	NA	TGTGCCATCAGTGAGACAAATCAGCCCCAGCATTTT	CAISETNQPQHF
NA	TRBV7-9	TRBJ1-1	NA	TGTGCCAGCAGCTTGGGTTATGGGGGGGGCACTGAAGCTTTCTTT	CASSLGYGGGTEAFF
NA	TRBV30	TRBJ1-5	NA	TGTGCCTGGAGTGTAGAGAGCAATCAGCCCCAGCATTTT	CAWSVESNQPQHF
TRBD2	TRBV6-4	TRBJ2-2	NA	TGTGCCAGCAGTGACAACGGCGGGAGGGGGACCGGGGAGCTGTTTTTT	CASSDNGGRGTGELFF
NA	TRBV4-2	TRBJ1-5	NA	TGTGCCAGCAGCCAAGATCTCGGGGGGAGTCAGCCCCAGCATTTT	CASSQDLGGSQPQHF
NA	TRBV9	TRBJ2-5	NA	TGTGCCAGCAGCGTAGTCGGGAGCGGAGAGACCCAGTACTTC	CASSVVGSGETQYF
NA	TRBV27	TRBJ1-6	NA	TGTGCCAGCAGTTTAGTGGACAGTAATTCACCCCTCCACTTT	CASSLVDSNSPLHF
TRBD2	TRBV6-1	TRBJ2-7	few	TGTGCCAGCAGTGAAGTCGGGGGACTAGCGGGGTTCCCTCCCTACGAGCAGTACTTC	CASSEVGGLAGFPPYEQYF
TRBD2	TRBV7-3	TRBJ2-2	NA	TGTGCCAGCAGCCCACTTGGGACTAGCTCCGGGGAGCTGTTTTTT	CASSPLGTSSGELFF
TRBD2	TRBV4-3	TRBJ2-1	NA	TGCGCCAGCAGCCAAGACGGGGGAGGGGAGCAGTTCTTC	CASSQDGGGEQFF
NA	TRBV7-9	TRBJ1-2	NA	TGTGCCAGCAGCTTAGACGGGGACAAGCAGCTTACTGGCTACACCTTC	CASSLDGDKQLTGYTF
NA	TRBV11-2	TRBJ2-1	NA	TGTGCCAGCAGCGGGGCGGGATACAATGAGCAGCTCTTC	CASSGAGYNEQLF
NA	TRBV30	TRBJ1-2	NA	TGTGCCTGGAGTGTTGACAGCTACTATGGCTACACCTTC	CAWSVDSYYGYTF
TRBD1	TRBV11-2	TRBJ2-1	NA	TGTGCCAGCAGCCGCGACAGGGACTCCTACAATGAGCAGTTCTTC	CASSRDRDSYNEQFF
TRBD1	TRBV2	TRBJ2-7	NA	TGTGCCAGCAGAGCGACAGGGGGCGCGTCCGAGCAGTACTTC	CASRATGGASEQYF
NA	TRBV27	TRBJ1-1	NA	TGTGCCAGCAGCTGGGCAGGGAACACTGAAGCTTTCTTT	CASSWAGNTEAFF
TRBD1	TRBV15	TRBJ2-1	once	TGTGCCACCAGCAGAGATGCTGGGACAGGGACCTACATTGAGCAGTTCTTC	CATSRDAGTGTYIEQFF
NA	TRBV5-6	TRBJ1-6	NA	TGTGCCAGCAGCTGGGGACATCTGGGAGGGTTGAGTTCACCCCTCCACTTT	CASSWGHLGGLSSPLHF
TRBD1	TRBV5-4	TRBJ1-2	NA	TGTGCCAGCAGCTTACGTAGGGACAGGAACTATGGCTACACCTTC	CASSLRRDRNYGYTF
NA	TRBV2	TRBJ1-4	NA	TGTGCCAGCAGGCGTTACTCTGGTGAAAAACTGTTTTTT	CASRRYSGEKLFF
NA	TRBV9	TRBJ1-2	NA	TGTGCCAGCAGCCCCGAACTTGGGCCCTATGGCTACACCTTC	CASSPELGPYGYTF
NA	TRBV7-2	TRBJ1-6	NA	TGTGCCAGCAGCTTCCACGCGAGCTCCTATAATTCACCCCTCCACTTT	CASSFHASSYNSPLHF
NA	TRBV5-4	TRBJ2-2	NA	TGTGCCAGCAGACGAAGTGTGACAGAGAACACCGGGGAGCTGTTTTTT	CASRRSVTENTGELFF
TRBD1	TRBV6-1	TRBJ1-2	NA	TGTGCCAGCAGTGAAGGACAGGGATATGGCTACACCTTC	CASSEGQGYGYTF
NA	TRBV4-2	TRBJ2-5	NA	TGTGCCAGCAGCCAAATGACCGGGATCCAAGAGACCCAGTACTTC	CASSQMTGIQETQYF
NA	TRBV28	TRBJ2-1	NA	TGTGCCAGCAGTTTTGTCCACTTCTCCTACAATGAGCAGTTCTTC	CASSFVHFSYNEQFF
TRBD2	TRBV7-9	TRBJ2-1	NA	TGTGCCAGCAGCTTAGTTCGACTAGCGGGAGGGTCCCCCATAGATGAGCAGTTCTTC	CASSLVRLAGGSPIDEQFF
NA	TRBV4-2	TRBJ2-2	NA	TGTGCCAGCAGCCAGTCGGGACAGAACACCGGGGAGCTGTTTTTT	CASSQSGQNTGELFF
NA	TRBV2	TRBJ2-3	NA	TGTGCCAGCAGGTGGAGGGGCACAGATACGCAGTATTTT	CASRWRGTDTQYF
NA	TRBV25-1	TRBJ2-3	NA	TGTGCCAGCAGGACCCAGAAAGCGGACCTCACAGATACGCAGTATTTT	CASRTQKADLTDTQYF
TRBD1	TRBV5-6	TRBJ2-7	NA	TGTGCCAGCAGCTCGGGACAGGCGGGTCTCTACGAGCAGTACTTC	CASSSGQAGLYEQYF
NA	TRBV7-2	TRBJ2-1	once	TGTGCCAGCAGCACGGGACTCCTCTTCGGTGAGCAGTTCTTC	CASSTGLLFGEQFF
NA	TRBV10-3	TRBJ1-2	few	TGTGCCATCAGTGCGGGGAGGGCTAACTATGGCTACACCTTC	CAISAGRANYGYTF
TRBD2	TRBV30	TRBJ2-5	few	TGTGCCTGGAACCCATCCGGGAGGGCCGGGGAGACCCAGTACTTC	CAWNPSGRAGETQYF
NA	TRBV29-1	TRBJ1-1	NA	TGCAGCGTTGAATGGGGAAGGGGCACTGAAGCTTTCTTT	CSVEWGRGTEAFF
NA	TRBV11-2	TRBJ1-2	NA	TGTGCCAGCAGCTTAATGGGGGGTGCAGGGTCTAACTATGGCTACACCTTC	CASSLMGGAGSNYGYTF
NA	TRBV30	TRBJ1-4	NA	TGTGCCTGGCATACAGTGGGTGAAAAACTGTTTTTT	CAWHTVGEKLFF
NA	TRBV30	TRBJ1-1	NA	TGTGCCTGGAGTTCATCAGGGATGAACACTGAAGCTTTCTTT	CAWSSSGMNTEAFF
TRBD1	TRBV19	TRBJ1-5	NA	TGTGCCAGTAGTGACGCCTACAGGGGGTCAAGGCCCCAGCATTTT	CASSDAYRGSRPQHF